This TCR beta chain originates from a study of read filtering for tumor transcriptome and immune sequencing (dated by TCRdb to 2020 to 2022). About the investigation overall: Of the patients in the cohort, around 17 were male and 14 were female, and their mean age was approximately 71 years, with a range of about 40 to 85. Using the same bone marrow samples, the study compared TCR repertoires obtained by targeted immune repertoire sequencing with those obtained by bulk whole-transcriptome sequencing. Whole-transcriptome libraries were prepared with the TruSeq RNA Access Library Prep Kit after DNase treatment. By revised international staging, fewer than ten patients were R-ISS I, about 17 were R-ISS II and more than five were R-ISS III. TCR-region mapped reads per sample ranged from about 4 to 10.27 million with IR-seq versus only about 85 to 1,300 with RNA-seq. A main aim was a read-filtering strategy for immune repertoire data, specifically whether clonotypes supported by a single read should be removed.

Each patient had bone marrow sampled at the time of active disease. Isolation of bone marrow mononuclear cells was performed by Ficoll-Hypaque density gradient centrifugation. Myeloma plasma cells were removed and CD138-negative cells were obtained by negative selection following labeling with CD138 magnetic microbeads on a MACS separator. Purity of the isolated cells was checked by flow cytometry on an Attune NxT using CD138 antibodies. Total RNA was extracted with TRIzol reagent and quantified with a NanoDrop spectrophotometer. Paired RNA-seq and IR-seq were performed on each patient's CD138-negative bone marrow sample. This clonotype was detected many times. This clone's antigen is unknown. Per-base quality was not reported, and no clone a single base away is much larger than it. Including the terminal cysteine and phenylalanine, the CDR3 comprises 14 residues. The read is trimmed to its CDR3 DNA, 42 bases read in frame from base 1. Taken from the germline V gene, the CDR1 and CDR2 loops are MDHEN and SYDVKM. The trim is 7 bases for V and 7 bases for J, with a gap of 14 bases between the germline ends.

General conclusions and limits of the study: The sorted CD138-negative fraction was not purified T cells but a mixed bone marrow immune population. In IR-seq, single-read clonotypes were approximately 80% of clonotypes but approximately 3.2% of total reads; in RNA-seq they were around 75% of clonotypes and about 41% of reads. The correlation between IR-seq and RNA-seq shared clonotype proportions was increased by removal of single-read clonotypes. Compared with RNA-seq, IR-seq captured clonotypes at much higher depth and more reliably, and a smaller IR-seq throughput was enough to identify most shared clonotypes.

Starting from roughly 0.4 ug RNA, TCR libraries were constructed with the Immunoverse kit using molecular barcoded adaptors that cover the alpha/delta and beta/gamma chains. The same RNA used for transcriptome sequencing was used for TCR library preparation. TCR libraries were sequenced on an Illumina HiSeq 4000 with 2 x 150 cycles. In the authors' own workflow: With MiXCR, TCR reads were aligned to human V, D, J and C references and assembled into CDR3 clonotypes, with quality filtering and error correction included. Clonotype counts and gene usage diversity were analyzed with the tcR package in R. For inspection of raw mapping reads, RNA-seq reads were mapped by STAR aligner version 2.5.3a onto GRCh37 of the human genome. To test how sequencing depth affected the clonotypes detected, IR-seq fastq files were randomly downsampled with Seqtk 1.3. The public reads were quality trimmed at Q25 with fastp and then assembled into clones with MiXCR by TCRdb, keeping productive beta chains. Every CDR3 protein is listed once, alongside the most common genes and DNA of its rows. The V and J calls were not made by the authors but by TCRdb's processing. The sample records approximately 90,000 distinct CDR3 sequences, over 9% of which are singletons. The biggest ten clones account for about 15% of the sample.

This chain is built from TRBV28 and TRBJ1-6; the best D guess is TRBD1, with 5 bases matching. The specimen was a population of CD138-negative cells sorted from bone marrow. The cell subset or site label, read with the paper, signifies: bone marrow mononuclear cells depleted of CD138+ plasma/myeloma cells by negative magnetic selection. This TCR came from a donor aged 40 or over with multiple myeloma. The sequenced DNA is TGTGCCAGCACTTTGGGCAGGACAAATTCACCCCTCCACTTT. This encodes CASTLGRTNSPLHF.